Below, 5 T cell receptor beta chains from the same sample are listed, as sequenced in a study of Ad26.COV2.S vaccination and SARS-CoV-2 variants. TCRdb's copy holds only in-frame clones and misses some; the assay was immunoSEQ multiplex PCR. The sample has 350,000 to 450,000 clones; 83% are singletons. This sample's treatment: 19 received Ad26.COV2.S at low or high dose, single or two shots; roughly five received placebo; per-sample allocation not given. Samples were taken on day 63 after the first vaccine or placebo injection. The input for sequencing was peripheral blood, taken in a trial of Ad26.COV2.S vaccine versus placebo. The source of these receptors is a person aged 18-60 years who received the Ad26.COV2.S COVID-19 vaccine or a placebo.

The V and J genes are TRBV19 and TRBJ1-2; 9 bases are shared with TRBD1. CDR3 size: 17 residues. CDR1 and CDR2 from the germline V gene are LNHDA and SQIVND (reference sequence). With V trimmed by 5 bases and J by 0 bases, 10 bases remained unmatched. The CDR3 protein is CASSGWYTGGANYGYTF. In nucleotides, the CDR3 is TGTGCCAGTAGTGGTTGGTACACAGGGGGCGCTAACTATGGCTACACCTTC.

This sequence joins TRBV5-6 and TRBJ2-7; TRBD2 agrees at 8 bases. CDR3 length: 15 amino acids. Unmatched junction bases numbered 5, after V lost 3 bases and J lost 0 bases. Germline V gene sequence: CDR1 SGHDT, CDR2 YYEEEE. The CDR3, as DNA: TGTGCCAGCAGCTCGCGGCGGGGGGTCTCCTACGAGCAGTACTTC. It specifies CASSSRRGVSYEQYF.

In this sample, this clone turned up a few times. This sequence joins TRBV5-1 and TRBJ2-7; D not resolved. The CDR3 extends over 14 amino acids. V was trimmed by 0 bases and J by 1 base, leaving 8 bases between them. In germline, CDR1 is SGHRS, CDR2 YFSETQ. The CDR3 bases are TGCGCCAGCAGCTTGGGGACCTTTTCCTACGAGCAGTACTTC. It codes for CASSLGTFSYEQYF.

V usage is TRBV27 and J usage is TRBJ1-3; tentatively, D is TRBD1 (6 bases). The germline V gene encodes CDR1 MNHEY and CDR2 SMNVEV (reference sequence). The CDR3 has 14 amino acids. Trimming removed 7 bases at V and 5 bases at J, with 15 bases between. The CDR3 nucleotides are TGTGCCAGCAAGGCTCAGGGGATCAGAAACACCATATATTTT. It encodes CASKAQGIRNTIYF.

The genes are TRBV3-1 (or the pseudogene TRBV3-2) and TRBJ2-3; TRBD2 matches 8 bases. V gave up 0 bases and J gave up 5 bases; unmatched junction bases: 4. Germline lookup yields CDR1 LGHDT and CDR2 YNNKEL (reference sequence). The CDR3 contains 15 residues. CDR3 residues: CASSQEAGVIDTQYF. CDR3 bases: TGTGCCAGCAGCCAAGAAGCGGGAGTTATAGATACGCAGTATTTT.